Listed below are T cell receptor beta chains from one sample, sequenced in a study of blood T cell repertoires in COVID-19. Sequencing used immunoSEQ multiplex PCR; TCRdb keeps in-frame clones, though not all of them. The sample carries 310,000 or so clones, approximately 90% recorded once. Sequenced: PBMCs or T cells enriched from blood (not recorded which). These receptors originate from a young woman who had recovered from COVID-19. CDR3s include the opening cysteine and the closing phenylalanine or tryptophan. Each record gives: CDR3 protein, clone size, V gene, J gene. Only part of the rows carry a size: once, few, many, or a class if the clone is expanded.

cdr3_aa: CASSRTRGHEQFF
clone_size: NA
v_call: TRBV3-1/TRBV3-2
j_call: TRBJ2-1

cdr3_aa: CASRDNRDWGDWTQYF
clone_size: NA
v_call: TRBV27
j_call: TRBJ2-5

cdr3_aa: CASSRGTGDGYTF
clone_size: NA
v_call: TRBV6-5
j_call: TRBJ1-2

cdr3_aa: CASSNKAGRTDTQYF
clone_size: NA
v_call: TRBV19
j_call: TRBJ2-3

cdr3_aa: CASSLGQGLLGYTF
clone_size: NA
v_call: TRBV27
j_call: TRBJ1-2

cdr3_aa: CASRQEETQYF
clone_size: NA
v_call: TRBV2
j_call: TRBJ2-5

cdr3_aa: CASSYSASGSGYEQYF
clone_size: NA
v_call: TRBV6-5
j_call: TRBJ2-7

cdr3_aa: CASVLQGTEAFF
clone_size: once
v_call: TRBV28
j_call: TRBJ1-1

cdr3_aa: CASRLTVAGELFF
clone_size: NA
v_call: TRBV2
j_call: TRBJ2-2

cdr3_aa: CASSNAEKLFF
clone_size: NA
v_call: TRBV12-3/TRBV12-4
j_call: TRBJ1-4

cdr3_aa: CASSYLDRTYEQYF
clone_size: NA
v_call: TRBV6-5
j_call: TRBJ2-7

cdr3_aa: CASSLKTGFNQPQHF
clone_size: NA
v_call: TRBV6-5
j_call: TRBJ1-5

cdr3_aa: CASGSRGAGGYTF
clone_size: NA
v_call: TRBV12-3/TRBV12-4
j_call: TRBJ1-2

cdr3_aa: CASRAAATRGTEAFF
clone_size: NA
v_call: TRBV6-5
j_call: TRBJ1-1

cdr3_aa: CASSLGGLYGYTF
clone_size: once
v_call: TRBV9
j_call: TRBJ1-2

cdr3_aa: CASSLNADRGGEQYF
clone_size: once
v_call: TRBV3-1/TRBV3-2
j_call: TRBJ2-7

cdr3_aa: CASRSITNQPQHF
clone_size: NA
v_call: TRBV28
j_call: TRBJ1-5

cdr3_aa: CASSVAPGPGGHGYTF
clone_size: NA
v_call: TRBV9
j_call: TRBJ1-2

cdr3_aa: CASSFNFPSYEQYF
clone_size: NA
v_call: TRBV7-2
j_call: TRBJ2-7